This T cell receptor beta chain is from a study of PD-L1 blockade in urothelial cancer. Background on the study: Bladder-origin urothelial cancer in males covered about 85% of the roughly 29 patients. Investigators checked blood 3 weeks (second dose) and 6 weeks after treatment start.

Data came from immunoSEQ multiplex PCR; TCRdb stores just in-frame clones and leaves some out. In the table there are tens of thousands of clones, over 80% of which are singletons. This clone was counted once. As for time point: pretreatment peripheral blood. The sequence derives from a man aged 35 to 55 with urothelial cancer. Sequenced material: PBMCs, taken around atezolizumab (anti-PD-L1) treatment.

The CDR3 DNA follows: TGTGCCAGCACAAAAGGTCCGGGACATGAAAACACCGGGGAGCTGTTTTTT. Its translation: CASTKGPGHENTGELFF. This chain links TRBV7-6 with TRBJ2-2; a possible D gene is TRBD1 (6 bases). Germline-derived CDR1 and CDR2 are SGHVS and FNYEAQ. Trimming shortened V by 7 bases and J by 2 bases, and 20 bases separated the two germline ends. The CDR3 has 17 residues. The variable domain in full, completed from reference TRBV7-6 and TRBJ2-2, reads GAGVSQSPRYKVTKRGQDVALRCDPISGHVSLYWYRQALGQGPEFLTYFNYEAQQDKSGLPNDRFSAERPEGSISTLTIQRTEQRDSAMYRCASTKGPGHENTGELFFGEGSRLTVL.